This T cell receptor (beta chain) was obtained from a study of regulatory T cells in long-lasting Graves disease. The study's findings and limits: Persistent disease favored TRBV28, TRBJ1-2 and TRBJ2-5.

Combining iRepertoire HTBI primers with Arm-PCR of CDR3 regions, the authors built TCR beta libraries. TCRdb analysed the multiplex PCR reads with MiXCR anew, one entry per CDR3 protein. There are fewer than 550,000 distinct CDR3 sequences in the sample; approximately 16% occur only once, and about 25% lies in the top ten. The CDR3 runs to 20 residues. V lost 2 bases and J lost 0, with 23 bases in between. Germline-derived CDR1 and CDR2 are LGHNA and YNFKEQ. Time point defined: newly diagnosed GD, antithyroid drugs for less than 3 months. Generation of the TCR library employed RNA extracted from PBMCs. Enrollment of patients was through an endocrinology department in Xi'an, China. This clonotype was detected a few times. Its antigen is not known. The sample also formed part of further work on T cells in Graves' hyperthyroidism and ophthalmopathy. As that study records: Exclusion of a patient resulted from uncontrolled infection, other autoimmune disease, pregnancy or lactation. Peripheral blood also featured most of the thyroid clonotypes expanded above 0.001.

The chain recombines TRBV4-2 with TRBJ2-4; the D gene is possibly TRBD2 (6 bases). Here the sequenced sample was peripheral blood mononuclear cells (PBMCs), taken at new diagnosis, from a patient treated with antithyroid drugs. The source of this sequence is a woman aged 18-29 years with Graves disease. DNA for the CDR3: TGTGCCAGCAGCCAAAAGAATCGCGAGCGAGGGAGGATAGCCAAAAACATTCAGTACTTC. It codes for CASSQKNRERGRIAKNIQYF.